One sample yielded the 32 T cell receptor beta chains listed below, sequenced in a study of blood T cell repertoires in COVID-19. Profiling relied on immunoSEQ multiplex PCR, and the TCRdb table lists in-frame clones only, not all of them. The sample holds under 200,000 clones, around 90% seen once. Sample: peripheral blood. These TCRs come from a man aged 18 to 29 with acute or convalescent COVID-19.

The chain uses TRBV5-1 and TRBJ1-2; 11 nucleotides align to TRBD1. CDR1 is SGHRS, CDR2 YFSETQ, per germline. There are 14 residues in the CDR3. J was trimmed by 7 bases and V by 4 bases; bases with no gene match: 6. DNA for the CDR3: TGCGCCAGCAGCCATGGACAGGGGGCTCTTGGCTACACCTTC. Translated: CASSHGQGALGYTF.

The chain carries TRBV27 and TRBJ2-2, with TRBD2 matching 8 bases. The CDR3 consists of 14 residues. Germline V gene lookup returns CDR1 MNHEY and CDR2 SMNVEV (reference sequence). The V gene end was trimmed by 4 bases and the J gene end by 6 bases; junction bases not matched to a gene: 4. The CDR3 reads CASSSGGLAGELFF. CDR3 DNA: TGTGCCAGCAGTTCGGGGGGGTTAGCCGGGGAGCTGTTTTTT.

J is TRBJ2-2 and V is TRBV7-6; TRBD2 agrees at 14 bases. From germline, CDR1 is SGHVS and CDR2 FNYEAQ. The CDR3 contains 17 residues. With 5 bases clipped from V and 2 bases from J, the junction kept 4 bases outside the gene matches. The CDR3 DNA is TGTGCCAGCAGCGGGGGACTAGCGGGGGTAAACACCGGGGAGCTGTTTTTT. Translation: CASSGGLAGVNTGELFF.

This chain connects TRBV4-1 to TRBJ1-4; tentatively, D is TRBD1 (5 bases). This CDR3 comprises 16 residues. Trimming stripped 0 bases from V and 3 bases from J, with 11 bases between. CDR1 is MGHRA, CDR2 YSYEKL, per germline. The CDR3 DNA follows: TGCGCCAGCAGCCAAGACGACAGTTCCGCTAATGAAAAACTGTTTTTT. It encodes CASSQDDSSANEKLFF.

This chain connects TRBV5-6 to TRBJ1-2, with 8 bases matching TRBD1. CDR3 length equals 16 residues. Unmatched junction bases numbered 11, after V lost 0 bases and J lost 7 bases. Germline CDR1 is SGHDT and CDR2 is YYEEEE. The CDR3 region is CASSLGFSDRASGYTF. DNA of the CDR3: TGTGCCAGCAGCTTGGGTTTTTCGGACAGGGCCTCTGGCTACACCTTC.

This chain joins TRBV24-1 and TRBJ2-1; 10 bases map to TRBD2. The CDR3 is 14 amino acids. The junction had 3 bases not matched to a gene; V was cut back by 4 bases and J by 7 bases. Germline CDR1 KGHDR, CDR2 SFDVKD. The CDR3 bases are TGTGCCACCAGTGACCGGACTAGCGGTAATGAGCAGTTCTTC. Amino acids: CATSDRTSGNEQFF.

CDR3 nucleotides: TGTGCTAGTGGTTTATCCACGGGGGGTGGCTACACCTTC. Translated: CASGLSTGGGYTF. The rearrangement uses TRBV12-5 and TRBJ1-2, with a weak D call TRBD1 (5 bases). The CDR3 sequence is 13 residues long. Germline V CDR1 and CDR2: LGHNT, FRNRAP. Deletions cut 3 bases from V and 7 bases from J, with 12 bases between.

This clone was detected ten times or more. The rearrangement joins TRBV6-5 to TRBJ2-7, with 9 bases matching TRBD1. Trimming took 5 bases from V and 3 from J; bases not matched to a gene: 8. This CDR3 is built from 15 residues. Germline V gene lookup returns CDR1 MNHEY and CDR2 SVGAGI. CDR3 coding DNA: TGTGCCAGCAGTAGGCCCCCGGGACAGGGCTACGAGCAGTACTTC. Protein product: CASSRPPGQGYEQYF.

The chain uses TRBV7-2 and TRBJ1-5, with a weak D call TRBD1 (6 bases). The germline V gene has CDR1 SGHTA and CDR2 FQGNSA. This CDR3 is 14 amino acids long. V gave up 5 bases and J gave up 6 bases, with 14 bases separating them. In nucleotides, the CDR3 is TGTGCCAGCAGCCCAGGACAGTACGCTCAGCCCCAGCATTTT. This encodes CASSPGQYAQPQHF.

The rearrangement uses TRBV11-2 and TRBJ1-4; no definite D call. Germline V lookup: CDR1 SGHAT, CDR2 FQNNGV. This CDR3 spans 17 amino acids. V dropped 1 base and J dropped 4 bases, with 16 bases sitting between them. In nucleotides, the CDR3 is TGTGCCAGCAGCTTAGGGGCGTTAGGAAGGAATAATGAAAAACTGTTTTTT. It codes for CASSLGALGRNNEKLFF.

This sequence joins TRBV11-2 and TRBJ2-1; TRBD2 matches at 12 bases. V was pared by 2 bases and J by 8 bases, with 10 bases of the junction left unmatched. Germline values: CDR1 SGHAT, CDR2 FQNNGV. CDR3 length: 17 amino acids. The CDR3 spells CASSLPTSSGRGDEQFF. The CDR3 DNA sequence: TGTGCCAGCAGCTTACCCACCTCTAGCGGGAGGGGAGATGAGCAGTTCTTC.

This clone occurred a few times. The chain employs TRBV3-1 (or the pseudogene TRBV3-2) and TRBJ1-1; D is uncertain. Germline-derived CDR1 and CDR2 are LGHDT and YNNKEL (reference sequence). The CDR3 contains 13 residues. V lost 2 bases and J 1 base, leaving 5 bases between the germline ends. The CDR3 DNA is TGTGCCAGCAGCCAATCCGGGAACACTGAAGCTTTCTTT. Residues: CASSQSGNTEAFF.

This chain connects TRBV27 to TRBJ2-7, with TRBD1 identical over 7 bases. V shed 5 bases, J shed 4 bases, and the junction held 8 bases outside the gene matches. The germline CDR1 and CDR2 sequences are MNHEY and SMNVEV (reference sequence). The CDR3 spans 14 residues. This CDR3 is CASSTTGTVYEQYF. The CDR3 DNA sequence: TGTGCCAGCAGTACAACCGGGACAGTTTACGAGCAGTACTTC.

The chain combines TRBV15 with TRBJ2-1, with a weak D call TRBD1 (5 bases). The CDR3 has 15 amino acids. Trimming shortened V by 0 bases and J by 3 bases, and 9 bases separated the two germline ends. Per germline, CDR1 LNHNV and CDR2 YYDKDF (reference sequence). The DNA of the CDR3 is TGTGCCACCAGCAGAGAAAAAGGGGTCTACAATGAGCAGTTCTTC. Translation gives CATSREKGVYNEQFF. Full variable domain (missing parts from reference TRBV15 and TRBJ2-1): DAMVIQNPRYQVTQFGKPVTLSCSQTLNHNVMYWYQQKSSQAPKLLFHYYDKDFNNEADTPDNFQSRRPNTSFCFLDIRSPGLGDTAMYLCATSREKGVYNEQFFGPGTRLTVL.

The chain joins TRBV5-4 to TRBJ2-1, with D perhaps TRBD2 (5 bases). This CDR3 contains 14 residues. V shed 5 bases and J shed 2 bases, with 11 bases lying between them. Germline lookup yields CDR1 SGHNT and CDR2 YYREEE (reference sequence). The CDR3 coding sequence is TGTGCCAGCAGAGCGGCGGATACCTACAATGAGCAGTTCTTC. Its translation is CASRAADTYNEQFF.

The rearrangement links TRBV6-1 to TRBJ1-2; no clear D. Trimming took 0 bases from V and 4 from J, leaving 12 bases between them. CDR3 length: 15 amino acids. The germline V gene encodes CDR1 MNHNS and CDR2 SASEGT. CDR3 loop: CASSEAKVGSYGYTF. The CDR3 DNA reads TGTGCCAGCAGTGAAGCCAAGGTTGGGAGCTATGGCTACACCTTC.

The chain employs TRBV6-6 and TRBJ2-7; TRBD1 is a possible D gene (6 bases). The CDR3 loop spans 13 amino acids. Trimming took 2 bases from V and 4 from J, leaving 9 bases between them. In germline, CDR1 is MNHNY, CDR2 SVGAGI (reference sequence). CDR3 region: CASSYTQGYEQYF. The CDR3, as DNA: TGTGCCAGCAGTTACACCCAGGGGTACGAGCAGTACTTC.

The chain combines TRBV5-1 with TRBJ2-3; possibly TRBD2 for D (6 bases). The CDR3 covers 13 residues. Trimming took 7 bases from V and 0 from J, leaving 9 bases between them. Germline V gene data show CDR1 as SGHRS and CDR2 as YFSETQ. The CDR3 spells CASRGTSTDTQYF. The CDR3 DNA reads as TGCGCCAGCCGGGGGACGAGCACAGATACGCAGTATTTT.

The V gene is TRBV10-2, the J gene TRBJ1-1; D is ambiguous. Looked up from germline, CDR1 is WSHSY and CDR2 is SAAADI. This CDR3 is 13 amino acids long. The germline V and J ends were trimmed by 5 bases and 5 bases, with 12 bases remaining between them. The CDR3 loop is CASSSGFGTEAFF. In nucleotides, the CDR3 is TGCGCCAGCAGTAGCGGCTTCGGTACTGAAGCTTTCTTT.

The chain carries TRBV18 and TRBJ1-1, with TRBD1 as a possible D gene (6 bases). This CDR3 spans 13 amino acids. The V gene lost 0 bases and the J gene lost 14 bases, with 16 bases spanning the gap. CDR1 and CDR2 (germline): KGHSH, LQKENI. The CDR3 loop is CASSPPGQGQQFF. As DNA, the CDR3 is TGTGCCAGCTCACCACCGGGGCAGGGGCAACAATTCTTT. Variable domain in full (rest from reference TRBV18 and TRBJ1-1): NAGVMQNPRHLVRRRGQEARLRCSPMKGHSHVYWYRQLPEEGLKFMVYLQKENIIDESGMPKERFSAEFPKEGPSILRIQQVVRGDSAAYFCASSPPGQGQQFFGQGTRLTVV.

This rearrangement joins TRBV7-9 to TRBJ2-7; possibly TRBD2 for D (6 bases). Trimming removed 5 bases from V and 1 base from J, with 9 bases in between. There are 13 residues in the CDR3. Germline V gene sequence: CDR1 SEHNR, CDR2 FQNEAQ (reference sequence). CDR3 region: CASSETSSYEQYF. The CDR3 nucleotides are TGTGCCAGCAGCGAGACTAGTTCCTACGAGCAGTACTTC.

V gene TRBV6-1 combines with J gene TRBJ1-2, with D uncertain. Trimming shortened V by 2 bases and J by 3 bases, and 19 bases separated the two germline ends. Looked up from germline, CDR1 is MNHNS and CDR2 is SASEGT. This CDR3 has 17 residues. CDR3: CASSEPPDSGGDYGYTF. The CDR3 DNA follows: TGTGCCAGCAGTGAACCCCCGGATTCGGGTGGCGACTATGGCTACACCTTC.

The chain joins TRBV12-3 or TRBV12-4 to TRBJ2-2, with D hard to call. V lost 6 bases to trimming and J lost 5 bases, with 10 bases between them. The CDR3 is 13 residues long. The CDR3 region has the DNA TGTGCCAGCAGATCAATACGGACCGGGGAGCTGTTTTTT. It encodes CASRSIRTGELFF.

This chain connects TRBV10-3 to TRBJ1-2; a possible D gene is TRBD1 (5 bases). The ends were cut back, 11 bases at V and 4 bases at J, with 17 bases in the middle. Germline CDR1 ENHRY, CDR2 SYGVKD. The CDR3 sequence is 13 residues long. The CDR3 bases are TGTGCCGCCGGCCGGGGGGAAGTCTATGGCTACACCTTC. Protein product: CAAGRGEVYGYTF.

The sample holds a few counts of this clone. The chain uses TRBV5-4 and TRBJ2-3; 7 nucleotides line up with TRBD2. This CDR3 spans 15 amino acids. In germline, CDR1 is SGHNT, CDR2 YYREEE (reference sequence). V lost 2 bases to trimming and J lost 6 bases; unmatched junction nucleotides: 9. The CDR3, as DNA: TGTGCCAGCAGCTTAGGTGGGAGGGCTGGGGATACGCAGTATTTT. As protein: CASSLGGRAGDTQYF.

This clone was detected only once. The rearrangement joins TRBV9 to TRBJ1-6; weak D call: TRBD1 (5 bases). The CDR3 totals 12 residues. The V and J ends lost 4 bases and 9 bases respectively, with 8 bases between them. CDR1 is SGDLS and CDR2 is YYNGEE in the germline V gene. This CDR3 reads CASSLDTSPLHF. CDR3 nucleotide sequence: TGTGCCAGCAGCCTGGACACTTCACCCCTCCACTTT.

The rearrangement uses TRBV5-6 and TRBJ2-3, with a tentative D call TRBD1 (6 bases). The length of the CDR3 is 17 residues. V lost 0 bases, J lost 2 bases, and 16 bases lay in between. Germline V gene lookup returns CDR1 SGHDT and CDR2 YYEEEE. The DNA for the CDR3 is TGTGCCAGCAGCTTGGTTTCGCCAGGGGTCACCACAGATACGCAGTATTTT. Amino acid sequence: CASSLVSPGVTTDTQYF.

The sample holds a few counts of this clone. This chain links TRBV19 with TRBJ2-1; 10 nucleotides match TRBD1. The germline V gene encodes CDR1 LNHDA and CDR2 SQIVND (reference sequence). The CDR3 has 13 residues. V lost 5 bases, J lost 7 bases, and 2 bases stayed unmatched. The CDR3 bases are TGTGCCAGTAGTGGACAGGGGGGAAATGAGCAGTTCTTC. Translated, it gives CASSGQGGNEQFF.

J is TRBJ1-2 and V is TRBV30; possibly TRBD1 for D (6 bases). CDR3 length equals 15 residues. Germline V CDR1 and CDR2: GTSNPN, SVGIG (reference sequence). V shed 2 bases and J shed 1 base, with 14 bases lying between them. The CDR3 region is CAWSRTGHSNYGYTF. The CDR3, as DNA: TGTGCCTGGAGTCGTACAGGGCATAGTAACTATGGCTACACCTTC. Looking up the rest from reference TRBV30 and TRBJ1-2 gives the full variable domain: SQTIHQWPATLVQPVGSPLSLECTVEGTSNPNLYWYRQAAGRGLQLLFYSVGIGQISSEVPQNLSASRPQDRQFILSSKKLLLSDSGFYLCAWSRTGHSNYGYTFGSGTRLTVV.

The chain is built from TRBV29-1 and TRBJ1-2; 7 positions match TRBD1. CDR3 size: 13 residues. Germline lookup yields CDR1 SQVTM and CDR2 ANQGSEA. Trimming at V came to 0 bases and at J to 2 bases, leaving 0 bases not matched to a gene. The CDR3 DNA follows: TGCAGCGTTGAAGACAGGGGGAACTATGGCTACACCTTC. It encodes CSVEDRGNYGYTF.

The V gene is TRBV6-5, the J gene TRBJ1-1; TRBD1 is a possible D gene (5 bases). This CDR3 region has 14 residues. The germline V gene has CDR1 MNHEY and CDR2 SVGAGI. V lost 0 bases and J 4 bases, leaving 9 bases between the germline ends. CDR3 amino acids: CASSYSRTPTEAFF. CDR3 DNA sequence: TGTGCCAGCAGTTACTCGAGGACACCCACTGAAGCTTTCTTT.

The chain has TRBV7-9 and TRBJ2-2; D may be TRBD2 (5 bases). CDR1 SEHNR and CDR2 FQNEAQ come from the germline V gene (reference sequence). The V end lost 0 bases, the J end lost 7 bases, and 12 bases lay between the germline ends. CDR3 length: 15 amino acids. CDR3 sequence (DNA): TGTGCCAGCAGCTTAGCTCCGGGGTCAGGCGGGGAGCTGTTTTTT. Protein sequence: CASSLAPGSGGELFF.